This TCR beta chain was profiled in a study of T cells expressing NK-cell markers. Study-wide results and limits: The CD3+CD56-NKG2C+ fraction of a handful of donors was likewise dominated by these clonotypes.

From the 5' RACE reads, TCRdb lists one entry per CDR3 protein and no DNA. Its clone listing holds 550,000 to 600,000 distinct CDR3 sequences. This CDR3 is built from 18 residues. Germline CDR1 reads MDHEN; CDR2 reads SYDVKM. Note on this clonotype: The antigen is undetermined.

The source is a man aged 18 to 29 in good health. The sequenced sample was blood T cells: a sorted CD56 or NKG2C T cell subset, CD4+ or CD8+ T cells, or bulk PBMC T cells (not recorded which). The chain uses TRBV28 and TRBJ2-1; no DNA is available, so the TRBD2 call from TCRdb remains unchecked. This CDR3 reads CASSLGRASGTYYNEQFF.